This T cell receptor (beta chain) appears in the sequencing data of a study of cytomegalovirus exposure and HLA in healthy donors. Study-wide findings and caveats: A later analysis showed HLA-associated TCR beta chains outstripping equally common others in clonal expansion. A later analysis linked roughly 17,000 TCR beta sequences to HLA alleles at 0.05 false discovery rate.

This clone was counted only a few times. Its target is not known. At the DNA level, this CDR3 is encoded by other sequences in the same sample as well. CDR3 length: 14 amino acids. J gave up 1 base and V 1 base, and 0 bases lay outside the gene matches. CDR1 and CDR2 (germline): SGHTA, FQGNSA. Primers included in the PCR were 60 Vbeta and 13 Jbeta primers. Clones were sequenced by immunoSEQ multiplex PCR, and TCRdb holds only the in-frame ones, with some missing. The table lists about 140,000 clones, 70% to 85% of them singletons. Donors had nominal health at sampling but likely had unrecorded immune exposures.

The TCR comes from a male donor in good health and CMV-seronegative. This sequence joins TRBV7-2 and TRBJ1-1; TRBD1 matches at 7 bases. Sequencing used PBMCs. The CDR3 DNA reads TGTGCCAGCAGCTTAGGACAGGGGAACACTGAAGCTTTCTTT. Translating it yields CASSLGQGNTEAFF.